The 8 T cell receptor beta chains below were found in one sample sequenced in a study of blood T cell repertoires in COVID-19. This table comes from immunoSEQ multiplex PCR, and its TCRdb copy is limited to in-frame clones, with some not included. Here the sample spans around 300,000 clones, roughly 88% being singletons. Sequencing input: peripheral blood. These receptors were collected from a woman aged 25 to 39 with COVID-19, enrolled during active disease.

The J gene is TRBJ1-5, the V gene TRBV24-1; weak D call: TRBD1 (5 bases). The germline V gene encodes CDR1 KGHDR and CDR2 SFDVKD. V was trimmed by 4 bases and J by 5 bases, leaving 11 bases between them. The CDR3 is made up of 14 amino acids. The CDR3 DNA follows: TGTGCCACCAGTGACGCTGCAGGGTATCAGCCCCAGCATTTT. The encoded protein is CATSDAAGYQPQHF.

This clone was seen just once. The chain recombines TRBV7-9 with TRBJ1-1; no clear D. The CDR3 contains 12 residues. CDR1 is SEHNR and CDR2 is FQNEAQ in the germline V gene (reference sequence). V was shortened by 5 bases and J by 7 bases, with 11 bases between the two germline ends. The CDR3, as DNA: TGTGCCAGCAGCCAGGTTGGGTATGAAGCTTTCTTT. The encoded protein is CASSQVGYEAFF.

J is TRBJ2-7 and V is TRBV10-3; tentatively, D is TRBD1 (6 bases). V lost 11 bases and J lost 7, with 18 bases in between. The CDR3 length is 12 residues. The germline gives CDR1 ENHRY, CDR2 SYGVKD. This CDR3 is CALSVGAGEQYF. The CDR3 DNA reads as TGTGCCCTCTCGGTGGGGGCAGGGGAGCAGTACTTC.

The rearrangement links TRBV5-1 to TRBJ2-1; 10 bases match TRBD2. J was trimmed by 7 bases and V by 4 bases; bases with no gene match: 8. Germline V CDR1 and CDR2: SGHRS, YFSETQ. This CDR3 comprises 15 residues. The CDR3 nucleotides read TGCGCCAGCAGCGGTCGTCTAGCGGGGGAAAATGAGCAGTTCTTC. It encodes CASSGRLAGENEQFF.

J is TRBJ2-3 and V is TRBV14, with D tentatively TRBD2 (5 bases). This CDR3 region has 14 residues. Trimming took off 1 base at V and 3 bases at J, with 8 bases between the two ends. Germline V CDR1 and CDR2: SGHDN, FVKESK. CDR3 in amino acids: CASSQVRGTDTQYF. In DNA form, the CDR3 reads TGTGCCAGCAGCCAAGTCCGGGGAACAGATACGCAGTATTTT.

Here the CDR3 reads CASSLGREQYF. The DNA for the CDR3 is TGTGCCAGCAGTTTAGGGCGGGAGCAGTACTTC. This chain links TRBV12-3 or TRBV12-4 with TRBJ2-7, with D unclear. The CDR3 is made up of 11 amino acids. The V end lost 1 base, the J end lost 7 bases, and 5 bases lay between the germline ends.

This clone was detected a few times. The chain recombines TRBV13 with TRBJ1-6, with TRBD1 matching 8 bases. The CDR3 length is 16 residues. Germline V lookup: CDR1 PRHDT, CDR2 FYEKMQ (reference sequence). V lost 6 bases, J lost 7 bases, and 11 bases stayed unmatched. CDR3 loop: CASSPRQGRRNSPLHF. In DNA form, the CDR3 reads TGTGCCAGCAGTCCGAGACAGGGGAGGCGGAATTCACCCCTCCACTTT.

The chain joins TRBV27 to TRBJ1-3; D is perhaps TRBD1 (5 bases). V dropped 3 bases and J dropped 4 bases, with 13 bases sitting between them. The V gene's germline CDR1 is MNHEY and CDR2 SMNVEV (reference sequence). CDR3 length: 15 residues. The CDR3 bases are TGTGCCAGCAGTTTGAGCAGGGATGGGGGAAACACCATATATTTT. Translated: CASSLSRDGGNTIYF.